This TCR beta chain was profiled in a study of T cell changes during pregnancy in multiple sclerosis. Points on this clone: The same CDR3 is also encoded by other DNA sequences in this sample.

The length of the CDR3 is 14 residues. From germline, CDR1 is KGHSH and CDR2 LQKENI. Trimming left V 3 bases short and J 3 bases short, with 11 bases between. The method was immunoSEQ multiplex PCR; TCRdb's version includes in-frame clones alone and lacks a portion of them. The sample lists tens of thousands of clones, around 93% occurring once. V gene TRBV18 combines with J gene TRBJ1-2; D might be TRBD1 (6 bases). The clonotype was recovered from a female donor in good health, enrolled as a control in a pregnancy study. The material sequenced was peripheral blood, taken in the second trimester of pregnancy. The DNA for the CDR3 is TGTGCCAGCTCACCTCCAGGGGCCGACTATGGCTACACCTTC. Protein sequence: CASSPPGADYGYTF.